The 16 T cell receptor beta chains reported below all come from one sample, sequenced in a study of T cell responses to AZD1222 COVID-19 vaccine. Data came from immunoSEQ multiplex PCR; TCRdb stores just in-frame clones and leaves some out. The sample includes about 140,000 clones, about 90% of them seen just once. This specimen was peripheral blood, taken 28 days after the second dose of the MenACWY control vaccine. The receptors were sampled from an adult who received the MenACWY meningococcal vaccine as a control.

The chain recombines TRBV30 with TRBJ1-3, with D perhaps matching TRBD1 (5 bases). V was clipped by 4 bases and J by 0 bases, with 13 bases between them. CDR3 length: 15 residues. Germline V gives CDR1 GTSNPN, CDR2 SVGIG (reference sequence). As DNA, the CDR3 is TGTGCCTGGACTGCCGGGACCTTCTCTGGAAACACCATATATTTT. Encoded protein: CAWTAGTFSGNTIYF.

This chain connects TRBV5-8 to TRBJ1-5; TRBD1 matches at 10 bases. In germline, CDR1 is SGHTS, CDR2 YDEGEE. This CDR3 has 15 amino acids. Trimming took 2 bases from V and 4 from J; bases not matched to a gene: 3. The DNA for the CDR3 is TGTGCCAGCAGCTTAGGACAGGGGGGGAATCAGCCCCAGCATTTT. Residues: CASSLGQGGNQPQHF.

The chain employs TRBV7-2 and TRBJ2-7; 10 bases map to TRBD1. V lost 2 bases to trimming and J lost 6 bases; unmatched junction nucleotides: 7. The CDR3 is 15 amino acids. The germline gives CDR1 SGHTA, CDR2 FQGNSA. CDR3 sequence: CASSLTSGTGVEQYF. The CDR3 nucleotides are TGTGCCAGCAGCTTAACTTCCGGGACAGGGGTCGAGCAGTACTTC.

V gene TRBV2 combines with J gene TRBJ2-2; 8 bases are a match to TRBD1. CDR1 SNHLY and CDR2 FYNNEI come from the germline V gene. V gave up 6 bases and J gave up 6 bases; unmatched junction bases: 12. There are 16 residues in the CDR3. This chain's CDR3 is CASRHDRGEGAGELFF. CDR3 bases: TGTGCCAGCAGACATGACAGGGGCGAAGGGGCCGGGGAGCTGTTTTTT.

The rearrangement joins TRBV2 to TRBJ2-5; no firm D call. Germline-derived CDR1 and CDR2 are SNHLY and FYNNEI. Trimming removed 7 bases from V and 1 base from J, with 4 bases in between. This CDR3 comprises 11 residues. The CDR3 here is CASKFQETQYF. The CDR3 nucleotides are TGTGCCAGCAAGTTCCAAGAGACCCAGTACTTC.

The V call is TRBV24-1, the J call TRBJ1-2; 8 positions agree with TRBD1. After removal of 4 bases from V and 8 bases from J, the junction contained 8 bases not matched to a gene. The CDR3 has 14 amino acids. Germline V gene lookup returns CDR1 KGHDR and CDR2 SFDVKD. CDR3 region: CATSDIDRGRGYTF. CDR3 nucleotide sequence: TGTGCCACCAGTGACATCGACAGGGGACGAGGCTACACCTTC.

The chain is built from TRBV7-2 and TRBJ1-3, with D tentatively TRBD1 (6 bases). The CDR3 runs 14 residues. CDR1 and CDR2 (germline): SGHTA, FQGNSA. V shed 5 bases and J shed 4 bases, with 12 bases lying between them. The CDR3 DNA reads as TGTGCCAGCAGCCTAACAGGGAAAGGAAACACCATATATTTT. This gives the protein CASSLTGKGNTIYF.

The J gene is TRBJ2-7, the V gene TRBV4-3, with a weak D call TRBD1 (6 bases). Trimming cost V 2 bases and J 5 bases, with 13 bases left between them. The CDR3 consists of 14 residues. Germline CDR1 LGHNA, CDR2 YSLEER. The CDR3 protein is CASSQLTGIDEQYF. The CDR3 DNA reads TGCGCCAGCAGCCAACTGACAGGTATCGACGAGCAGTACTTC.

The chain combines TRBV7-2 with TRBJ2-3; 12 nucleotides align to TRBD2. CDR3 size: 18 residues. CDR1 is SGHTA and CDR2 is FQGNSA in the germline V gene. Losses at the gene ends were 5 bases for V and 5 bases for J; bases not matched to a gene: 14. The CDR3 here is CASSPPGLAGWGGDTQYF. In DNA, the CDR3 is TGTGCCAGCAGCCCCCCTGGACTAGCGGGATGGGGGGGAGATACGCAGTATTTT.

The rearrangement joins TRBV5-1 to TRBJ2-7; no definite D call. Per the germline V gene, CDR1 is SGHRS and CDR2 is YFSETQ. The CDR3 length is 14 residues. The V end lost 1 base, the J end lost 1 base, and 9 bases lay between the germline ends. The CDR3 DNA follows: TGCGCCAGCAGCTTGCTAGAACAGTCCTACGAGCAGTACTTC. Its protein product is CASSLLEQSYEQYF.

V and J are TRBV9 and TRBJ2-3; D is undetermined. CDR1 and CDR2 from the germline V gene are SGDLS and YYNGEE. Deletions cut 3 bases from V and 2 bases from J, with 13 bases between. This CDR3 is built from 15 residues. The CDR3 here is CASSAYGAFTDTQYF. CDR3 bases: TGTGCCAGCAGCGCCTATGGAGCTTTCACAGATACGCAGTATTTT.

This clone has a single count. The rearrangement uses TRBV28 and TRBJ2-2; D may be TRBD1 (6 bases). The V gene's germline CDR1 is MDHEN and CDR2 SYDVKM. V lost 4 bases, J lost 0 bases, and 9 bases lay in between. The CDR3 has 15 amino acids. CDR3 loop: CASSSGAANTGELFF. The DNA for the CDR3 is TGTGCCAGCAGTTCAGGGGCCGCGAACACCGGGGAGCTGTTTTTT.

The chain combines TRBV15 with TRBJ2-1; D gene ambiguous. The V end was cut by 0 bases, the J end by 0 bases, with 6 bases between. The CDR3 consists of 15 residues. Germline CDR1 reads LNHNV; CDR2 reads YYDKDF (reference sequence). CDR3 protein: CATSRDLGSYNEQFF. The CDR3 DNA reads TGTGCCACCAGCAGAGATCTCGGCTCCTACAATGAGCAGTTCTTC.

This clone was seen just once. This chain links TRBV5-6 with TRBJ1-1, with D perhaps matching TRBD1 (6 bases). The CDR3 sequence is 17 residues long. Trimming left V 6 bases short and J 5 bases short, with 26 bases between. Germline CDR1 SGHDT, CDR2 YYEEEE. CDR3 nucleotide sequence: TGTGCCAGCAACCCCGCCCTCGGTGTGGGGGCGCGTACTGAAGCTTTCTTT. Translating gives CASNPALGVGARTEAFF.

The gene calls are TRBV4-3 and TRBJ1-2, with 8 bases identical to TRBD1. Germline trimming cut 3 bases from V and 7 bases from J; bases unmatched to any gene: 7. The length of the CDR3 is 14 residues. The germline V gene has CDR1 LGHNA and CDR2 YSLEER. The CDR3: CASSQDRESSGYTF. CDR3 coding DNA: TGCGCCAGCAGCCAGGACAGGGAATCGTCTGGCTACACCTTC.

This chain uses TRBV7-2 with TRBJ2-1; D perhaps matches TRBD1 (5 bases). The CDR3 extends over 13 amino acids. Germline V lookup: CDR1 SGHTA, CDR2 FQGNSA. Trimming took 5 bases from V and 9 from J, leaving 14 bases between them. The chain's CDR3 is CASSPQGDLEQFF. Here the CDR3 DNA reads TGTGCCAGCAGCCCACAAGGGGATCTTGAGCAGTTCTTC.